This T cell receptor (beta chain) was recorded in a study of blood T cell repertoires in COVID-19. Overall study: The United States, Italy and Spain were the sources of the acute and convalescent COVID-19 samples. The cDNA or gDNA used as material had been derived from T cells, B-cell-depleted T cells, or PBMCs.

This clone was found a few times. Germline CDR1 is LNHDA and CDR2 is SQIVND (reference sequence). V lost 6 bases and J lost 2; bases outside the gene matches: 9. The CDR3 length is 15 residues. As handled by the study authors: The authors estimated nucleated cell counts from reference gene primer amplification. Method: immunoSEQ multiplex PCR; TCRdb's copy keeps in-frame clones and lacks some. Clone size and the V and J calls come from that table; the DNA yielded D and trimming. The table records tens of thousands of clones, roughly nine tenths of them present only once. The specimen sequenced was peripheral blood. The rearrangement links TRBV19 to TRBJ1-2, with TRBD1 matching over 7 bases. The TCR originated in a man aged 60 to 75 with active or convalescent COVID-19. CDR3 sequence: CASSGTLQGNYGYTF. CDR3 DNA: TGTGCCAGTAGCGGGACGTTACAGGGGAACTATGGCTACACCTTC.